A single sample is the source of the 8 T cell receptor beta chains below, sequenced in a study of T cells after yellow fever vaccination. TCRdb redid the calling of the 5' RACE reads with MiXCR, one entry per CDR3 protein. The sample records 250,000 to 400,000 distinct CDR3 sequences, roughly 4.3% being singletons. The sequenced sample was PBMCs, obtained 5 days after the yellow fever booster vaccination. These receptors were taken from a man younger than 35 who received the YFV17D yellow fever vaccine.

The gene calls are TRBV12-3 or TRBV12-4 and TRBJ1-1; no firm D call. The CDR3 contains 14 residues. V was cut by 3 bases and J by 0 bases, with 8 bases left in between. The CDR3, as DNA: TGTGCCAGCAGTTTTCGCCACATGAACACTGAAGCTTTCTTT. It yields the protein CASSFRHMNTEAFF.

The chain combines TRBV27 with TRBJ1-4; D perhaps matches TRBD1 (5 bases). Germline CDR1 is MNHEY and CDR2 is SMNVEV (reference sequence). V lost 6 bases and J 6 bases, leaving 14 bases between the germline ends. The CDR3 is 14 amino acids. The CDR3, as DNA: TGTGCCAGCAGCCTAACAGGAACCGATGAAAAACTGTTTTTT. The encoded protein is CASSLTGTDEKLFF.

The sample holds a few counts of this clonotype. The V call is TRBV11-2, the J call TRBJ2-7, with 8 bases that match TRBD2. This CDR3 is 15 amino acids long. V was pared by 3 bases and J by 6 bases, with 10 bases of the junction left unmatched. CDR1 SGHAT and CDR2 FQNNGV come from the germline V gene. The CDR3: CASSLASGSSSEQYF. Written as DNA, the CDR3 is TGTGCCAGCAGCTTGGCTAGCGGGTCCTCTTCCGAGCAGTACTTC.

The chain is built from TRBV20-1 and TRBJ2-1, with 12 bases matching TRBD2. CDR3 length equals 14 residues. Germline lookup yields CDR1 DFQATT and CDR2 SNEGSKA (reference sequence). V trimming: 7 bases; J trimming: 7 bases; junction bases outside the gene matches: 8. CDR3 sequence: CSVSTSGGTNEQFF. CDR3 nucleotide sequence: TGCAGTGTTTCGACTAGCGGGGGTACGAATGAGCAGTTCTTC.

This clonotype was observed at least ten times. The genes are TRBV7-9 and TRBJ2-2; tentatively, D is TRBD2 (5 bases). This CDR3 comprises 13 residues. From germline, CDR1 is SEHNR and CDR2 FQNEAQ (reference sequence). The V end was cut by 8 bases, the J end by 6 bases, with 13 bases between. Here the CDR3 DNA reads TGTGCCAGCGATCCATCCGGGGCCGGGGAGCTGTTTTTT. This encodes CASDPSGAGELFF. Variable domain in full (rest from reference TRBV7-9 and TRBJ2-2): DTGVSQNPRHKITKRGQNVTFRCDPISEHNRLYWYRQTLGQGPEFLTYFQNEAQLEKSRLLSDRFSAERPKGSFSTLEIQRTEQGDSAMYLCASDPSGAGELFFGEGSRLTVL.

The chain combines TRBV9 with TRBJ1-1; D call uncertain. This CDR3 is built from 14 residues. CDR1 and CDR2 (germline): SGDLS, YYNGEE. Trimming stripped 2 bases from V and 1 base from J, with 9 bases between. The CDR3 loop reads CASSVSPRNTEAFF. The DNA for the CDR3 is TGTGCCAGCAGCGTGTCGCCCCGGAACACTGAAGCTTTCTTT.

This clonotype has more than one count but fewer than ten. The V and J genes are TRBV19 and TRBJ2-3; D not certain. The CDR3 contains 15 residues. Germline V gene data show CDR1 as LNHDA and CDR2 as SQIVND (reference sequence). Trimming left V 7 bases short and J 0 bases short, with 14 bases between. The CDR3 is CASTPGPASTDTQYF. DNA of the CDR3: TGTGCCAGTACCCCCGGGCCAGCTAGCACAGATACGCAGTATTTT. The variable domain in full, completed from reference TRBV19 and TRBJ2-3, reads DGGITQSPKYLFRKEGQNVTLSCEQNLNHDAMYWYRQDPGQGLRLIYYSQIVNDFQKGDIAEGYSVSREKKESFPLTVTSAQKNPTAFYLCASTPGPASTDTQYFGPGTRLTVL.

The DNA for the CDR3 is TGCAGTGCTAGAGATGCTGGAAACACCATATATTTT. Translating it yields CSARDAGNTIYF. V is TRBV20-1 and J is TRBJ1-3; D not resolved. CDR3 size: 12 residues. The ends were cut back, 0 bases at V and 2 bases at J, with 2 bases in the middle. Germline lookup yields CDR1 DFQATT and CDR2 SNEGSKA (reference sequence).